Presented here are 22 T cell receptor beta chains from one specimen sequenced in a study of cytomegalovirus exposure and HLA in healthy donors. Produced via immunoSEQ multiplex PCR; TCRdb's table is partial and in-frame only. The sample lists 85,000 to 90,000 clones; around 96% were seen once. Input material: PBMCs. Receptors originate from a man aged 18 to 29 in good health and CMV-seronegative.

The V call is TRBV10-2, the J call TRBJ2-2, with 7 bases lining up with TRBD2. In germline, CDR1 is WSHSY, CDR2 SAAADI. CDR3 length: 15 amino acids. With 11 bases clipped from V and 0 bases from J, the junction kept 9 bases outside the gene matches. The CDR3 coding sequence is TGCGCCTCGCGAGGCGGGGGAGCGAACACCGGGGAGCTGTTTTTT. Protein: CASRGGGANTGELFF.

The V call is TRBV5-1, the J call TRBJ2-7, with TRBD1 matching over 7 bases. After removal of 3 bases from V and 5 bases from J, the junction contained 8 bases not matched to a gene. Germline V CDR1 and CDR2: SGHRS, YFSETQ. The CDR3 covers 14 residues. The CDR3 nucleotides are TGCGCCAGCAGCTATACAGGGGATGGGAACGAGCAGTACTTC. Translating it yields CASSYTGDGNEQYF.

About this clone itself: Sequence at one end of the junction differs from germline and may be a read error. Other DNA sequences in the same sample also yield this CDR3. The chain uses TRBV2 and TRBJ2-3, with 8 bases identical to TRBD2. The V gene's germline CDR1 is SNHLY and CDR2 FYNNEI. The CDR3 has 16 amino acids. CDR3 region: CASSVEASGRTDTQYF. The CDR3, as DNA: TGTGCCAGCAGTGTGGAGGCTAGCGGGCGTACAGATACGCAGTATTTC.

The genes are TRBV7-6 and TRBJ2-3; TRBD2 aligns across 12 bases. V shed 0 bases, J shed 4 bases, and the junction held 2 bases outside the gene matches. The germline CDR1 and CDR2 sequences are SGHVS and FNYEAQ. The CDR3 sequence is 16 residues long. The CDR3 loop reads CASSLALAGGPDTQYF. The DNA of the CDR3 is TGTGCCAGCAGCTTAGCCCTAGCGGGAGGGCCAGATACGCAGTATTTT.

The V call is TRBV7-9, the J call TRBJ1-4, with 7 positions matching TRBD1. The length of the CDR3 is 16 residues. CDR1 and CDR2 (germline): SEHNR, FQNEAQ (reference sequence). J was trimmed by 4 bases and V by 5 bases; bases with no gene match: 10. CDR3 amino acids: CASSEKGTVDNEKLFF. The CDR3 DNA is TGTGCCAGCAGCGAAAAAGGGACAGTCGATAATGAAAAACTGTTTTTT.

This CDR3 is CASSFGLAGGPEYNEQFF. CDR3 bases: TGTGCCAGCAGCTTTGGCCTAGCGGGAGGGCCGGAGTACAATGAGCAGTTCTTC. The chain is built from TRBV11-3 and TRBJ2-1; 12 bases are a match to TRBD2. Germline assignment: CDR1 SGHNT and CDR2 YENEEA. The junction had 10 bases not matched to a gene; V was cut back by 3 bases and J by 4 bases. There are 18 residues in the CDR3.

This clone was recorded a few times. The chain combines TRBV13 with TRBJ2-7; 11 nucleotides agree with TRBD2. CDR1 PRHDT and CDR2 FYEKMQ come from the germline V gene (reference sequence). V trimming: 5 bases; J trimming: 5 bases; junction bases outside the gene matches: 14. The CDR3 is 17 residues long. The DNA for the CDR3 is TGTGCCAGCAGCCACCCGGGAACTAGCGGGAGTTCCCACGAGCAGTACTTC. As protein: CASSHPGTSGSSHEQYF.

A single count supports this clone. This chain uses TRBV2 with TRBJ2-2; no clear D. Germline lookup yields CDR1 SNHLY and CDR2 FYNNEI. The CDR3 has 14 amino acids. V lost 4 bases and J 2 bases, leaving 8 bases between the germline ends. Here the CDR3 DNA reads TGTGCCAGCAGTGTTAGCAGAAACACCGGGGAGCTGTTTTTT. Its translation: CASSVSRNTGELFF. Using reference TRBV2 and TRBJ2-2 for the parts outside the CDR3, the full variable domain is EPEVTQTPSHQVTQMGQEVILRCVPISNHLYFYWYRQILGQKVEFLVSFYNNEISEKSEIFDDQFSVERPDGSNFTLKIRSTKLEDSAMYFCASSVSRNTGELFFGEGSRLTVL.

This chain connects TRBV6-4 to TRBJ2-6; tentatively, D is TRBD1 (5 bases). The CDR3 runs 17 residues. Per the germline V gene, CDR1 is MRHNA and CDR2 is SNTAGT. Trimming left V 6 bases short and J 1 base short, with 16 bases between. This chain's CDR3 is CASRGKGHTSGANVLTF. CDR3 DNA: TGTGCCAGCAGAGGGAAGGGGCATACATCTGGGGCCAACGTCCTGACTTTC.

The chain combines TRBV28 with TRBJ2-2; 9 bases map to TRBD2. V trimming: 3 bases; J trimming: 6 bases; junction bases outside the gene matches: 11. Germline CDR1 reads MDHEN; CDR2 reads SYDVKM. This CDR3 region has 17 residues. CDR3 protein: CASSFSHLAGLAGELFF. CDR3 coding DNA: TGTGCCAGCAGTTTTTCTCACCTAGCGGGACTCGCCGGGGAGCTGTTTTTT. Full variable domain (outside the CDR3, taken from reference TRBV28 and TRBJ2-2): DVKVTQSSRYLVKRTGEKVFLECVQDMDHENMFWYRQDPGLGLRLIYFSYDVKMKEKGDIPEGYSVSREKKERFSLILESASTNQTSMYLCASSFSHLAGLAGELFFGEGSRLTVL.

This chain connects TRBV7-6 to TRBJ2-3, with D maybe TRBD1 (6 bases). Germline values: CDR1 SGHVS, CDR2 FNYEAQ. Between the trimmed V and J ends, which lost 6 bases and 4 bases, there was a span of 14 bases. The length of the CDR3 is 14 residues. CDR3 region: CASRTGGTADTQYF. Written as DNA, the CDR3 is TGTGCCAGCAGGACAGGTGGTACCGCAGATACGCAGTATTTT.

This chain joins TRBV2 and TRBJ1-3; perhaps TRBD1 as D (5 bases). Between the trimmed V and J ends, which lost 6 bases and 2 bases, there was a span of 11 bases. Germline V lookup: CDR1 SNHLY, CDR2 FYNNEI. The CDR3 runs 14 residues. This CDR3 is CASSPGTPGNTIYF. CDR3 sequence (DNA): TGTGCCAGCAGCCCCGGGACTCCTGGAAACACCATATATTTT.

The chain couples TRBV5-1 to TRBJ1-3; D remains unclear. The V gene's germline CDR1 is SGHRS and CDR2 YFSETQ. The CDR3 runs to 13 residues. Trimming removed 1 base at V and 4 bases at J, with 6 bases between. CDR3 in DNA: TGCGCCAGCAGCTTGTCTCTAGGAAACACCATATATTTT. Protein: CASSLSLGNTIYF.

This clone was seen just once. The chain carries TRBV27 and TRBJ2-7; D gene unclear. The CDR3 is 13 amino acids. CDR1 is MNHEY, CDR2 SMNVEV, per germline (reference sequence). Deletions cut 6 bases from V and 1 base from J, with 10 bases between. CDR3 nucleotides: TGTGCCAGCAGCCATACAGTTTCCTACGAGCAGTACTTC. Its translation is CASSHTVSYEQYF.

This clone has a single count. The CDR3 nucleotides are TGTGCCAGTAGTATAGGAGGGACAGCGTACAATGAGCAGTTCTTC. It yields the protein CASSIGGTAYNEQFF. The chain links TRBV19 to TRBJ2-1; 7 bases line up with TRBD1. The CDR3 extends over 15 amino acids. The germline CDR1 and CDR2 sequences are LNHDA and SQIVND (reference sequence). V was clipped by 1 base and J by 4 bases; unmatched bases: 4.

This clone occurred once. This chain uses TRBV28 with TRBJ1-1; D might be TRBD1 (5 bases). Per germline, CDR1 MDHEN and CDR2 SYDVKM. Deletions cut 10 bases from V and 10 bases from J, with 16 bases between. The CDR3 contains 11 residues. CDR3 protein: CATRGTLRAFF. The CDR3 region has the DNA TGTGCCACCCGAGGGACTTTAAGAGCTTTCTTT.

CDR3 DNA: TGTGCCAGCAGTTTCCTCCGGGACAGGGAGAACACTGAAGCTTTCTTT. This gives the protein CASSFLRDRENTEAFF. The V gene is TRBV27, the J gene TRBJ1-1; TRBD1 agrees at 9 bases. Germline loops: CDR1 MNHEY, CDR2 SMNVEV (reference sequence). The trim removed 3 bases at V and 1 base at J, leaving 6 bases unmatched. The CDR3 runs to 16 residues.

The genes are TRBV6-1 and TRBJ2-4; D is undetermined. Trimming took off 10 bases at V and 0 bases at J, with 4 bases between the two ends. The V gene's germline CDR1 is MNHNS and CDR2 SASEGT. The CDR3 has 11 residues. CDR3 in amino acids: CATVAKNIQYF. CDR3 DNA sequence: TGTGCCACGGTAGCCAAAAACATTCAGTACTTC.

The chain is built from TRBV10-3 and TRBJ2-3, with 7 bases that match TRBD2. CDR1 and CDR2 from the germline V gene are ENHRY and SYGVKD. The CDR3 consists of 14 residues. After removal of 6 bases from V and 2 bases from J, the junction contained 5 bases not matched to a gene. CDR3 DNA: TGTGCCATCAGGTCTAGCGGAAACACAGATACGCAGTATTTT. This encodes CAIRSSGNTDTQYF.

This chain links TRBV5-1 with TRBJ1-5; D is undetermined. Trimming took off 0 bases at V and 6 bases at J, with 13 bases between the two ends. The CDR3 runs 15 residues. CDR1 and CDR2 (germline): SGHRS, YFSETQ. CDR3 residues: CASSLEAHSGQPQHF. In DNA form, the CDR3 reads TGCGCCAGCAGCTTGGAAGCACACTCGGGTCAGCCCCAGCATTTT.

Only one count was recorded for this clone. The chain employs TRBV6-5 and TRBJ2-7, with 7 bases that match TRBD2. Germline V gives CDR1 MNHEY, CDR2 SVGAGI. This CDR3 is built from 14 residues. V shed 0 bases, J shed 4 bases, and the junction held 3 bases outside the gene matches. The CDR3 sequence: CASSYSTGGYEQYF. In DNA form, the CDR3 reads TGTGCCAGCAGTTACTCGACGGGGGGATACGAGCAGTACTTC.

The chain carries TRBV27 and TRBJ2-7, with D perhaps matching TRBD1 (5 bases). There are 13 residues in the CDR3. The V gene lost 0 bases and the J gene lost 6 bases, with 9 bases spanning the gap. The V gene's germline CDR1 is MNHEY and CDR2 SMNVEV (reference sequence). This chain's CDR3 is CASSLSLQGEQYV. In DNA, the CDR3 is TGTGCCAGCAGTTTATCGTTGCAGGGCGAGCAGTACGTC.